This T cell receptor (beta chain) was documented in a study of brain T cells in children with intractable seizures. Here immunoSEQ multiplex PCR was the method, and the copy in TCRdb shows in-frame clones only, minus some. The table has 300,000 to 400,000 clones, about 94% seen once. Notes on the study in general: Pre- and post-surgery blood differed in depth, so pre-surgery absences may be undersampling. Patients' HCMV serostatus was unknown; virus specificity rests on CDR3 similarity alone.

The time point: blood from clinic visit 5 months post-surgery; TSC patient then seizure free. The sequenced cases were selected for having the highest brain T cell transcript signatures. Before surgery, patients took at least one anti-epileptic drug. V was clipped by 4 bases and J by 2 bases, with 16 bases between them. CDR1 and CDR2 (germline): KGHSY, FQNENV. This CDR3 has 16 residues. With respect to this clone: Its antigen is not known.

The input for sequencing was peripheral blood, taken 4 to 6 months after surgery. This chain joins TRBV16 and TRBJ2-3, with D possibly matching TRBD2 (5 bases). This receptor was obtained from a boy in the first two years of life with tuberous sclerosis and intractable seizures. The CDR3 sequence: CASSPPGSPNTDTQYF. The CDR3 DNA sequence: TGTGCCAGCAGCCCACCGGGAAGCCCCAACACAGATACGCAGTATTTT. Full variable domain (remainder filled in from reference TRBV16 and TRBJ2-3): GEEVAQTPKHLVRGEGQKAKLYCAPIKGHSYVFWYQQVLKNEFKFLISFQNENVFDETGMPKERFSAKCLPNSPCSLEIQATKLEDSAVYFCASSPPGSPNTDTQYFGPGTRLTVL.